This T cell receptor (beta chain) originates from a study of blood T cell repertoires in COVID-19. Whole-study context: COVID-19 samples from acute and convalescent phases originated in the United States, Italy and Spain. Sources were T cells, B-cell-depleted T cells, or PBMCs; the material itself was cDNA or gDNA.

V was cut by 6 bases and J by 8 bases, with 19 bases left in between. The germline CDR1 and CDR2 sequences are KGHSH and LQKENI. This CDR3 region has 14 residues. How the authors handled the data: Quantification of nucleated cells was approximated via reference gene primer amplification. The assay was immunoSEQ multiplex PCR, and TCRdb's table has in-frame clones only and misses some. V and J calls and clone size are as listed in that table; D and trimming were resolved from the DNA. The sample includes about 190,000 clones, roughly 84% of them seen just once. Sequences were obtained from peripheral blood. The sequence was obtained from a woman aged 40 to 50 who had recovered from COVID-19. The chain carries TRBV18 and TRBJ1-1; maybe TRBD1 (6 bases). CDR3 residues: CASSRGGGAPEAFF. CDR3 sequence (DNA): TGTGCCAGCTCGCGAGGGGGGGGCGCACCCGAAGCTTTCTTT.